One T cell receptor beta chain is described in this entry. Profiled with immunoSEQ multiplex PCR; TCRdb holds only in-frame clones, not every one. The sample has roughly 52,000 clones, 85% seen once. This CDR3 spans 13 amino acids. CDR1 is SQVTM, CDR2 ANQGSEA, per germline. The germline V and J ends were trimmed by 1 base and 6 bases, with 9 bases remaining between them. Before vaccination, two weeks after the third vaccination, and at progression, PBMC were collected. This entry comes from a study of glioma-infiltrating T cells after dendritic cell vaccination. Whole-study context: Autologous tumor lysate was loaded overnight onto monocyte-derived dendritic cells grown seven days with IL-4 and GM-CSF.

The clonotype comes from a human donor with glioblastoma. This specimen consisted of blood, obtained before dendritic cell vaccination. The chain joins TRBV29-1 to TRBJ2-2, with D possibly matching TRBD2 (5 bases). The chain's CDR3 is CSVEGIGAGELFF. DNA of the CDR3: TGCAGCGTTGAAGGGATCGGGGCCGGGGAGCTGTTTTTT.